This TCR beta chain was found in a study of blood T cell repertoires in COVID-19. V was pared by 4 bases and J by 5 bases, with 13 bases of the junction left unmatched. The CDR3 consists of 16 residues. Germline CDR1 reads MNHNS; CDR2 reads SASEGT. Study processing details: Reference gene primer amplification in the assay estimated nucleated cell counts. The table came from immunoSEQ multiplex PCR; TCRdb's copy has only in-frame clones and leaves some out. The DNA was the basis for D and trimming; V, J and clone size are from that table. The table lists 280,000 or so clones, around 92% of them singletons. Residents of over 20 US areas, aged roughly 18 to 89 years, made up the participants. Exposed study participants had met a COVID-19 case within 2 weeks before entry.

The receptor was derived from a woman aged 50 to 65 who had been exposed to COVID-19. The sequencing input was PBMCs or T cells enriched from blood (not recorded which). V gene TRBV6-1 combines with J gene TRBJ1-2; 7 bases agree with TRBD1. The CDR3 loop is CASSVSRGGDPYGYTF. The CDR3 DNA sequence: TGTGCCAGCAGTGTCTCTCGAGGGGGCGATCCTTATGGCTACACCTTC.